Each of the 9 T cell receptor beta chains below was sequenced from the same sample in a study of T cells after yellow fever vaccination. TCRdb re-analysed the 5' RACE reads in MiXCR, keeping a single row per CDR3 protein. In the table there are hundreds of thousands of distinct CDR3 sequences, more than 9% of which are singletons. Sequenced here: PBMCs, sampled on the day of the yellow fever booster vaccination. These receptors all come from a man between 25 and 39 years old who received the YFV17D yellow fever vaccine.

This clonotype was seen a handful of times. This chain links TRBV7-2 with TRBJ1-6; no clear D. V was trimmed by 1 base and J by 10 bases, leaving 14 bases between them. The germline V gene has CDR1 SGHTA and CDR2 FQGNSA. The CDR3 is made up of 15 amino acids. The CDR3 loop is CASSLESWAESPLHF. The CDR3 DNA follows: TGTGCCAGCAGCTTAGAATCCTGGGCGGAATCACCCCTCCACTTT.

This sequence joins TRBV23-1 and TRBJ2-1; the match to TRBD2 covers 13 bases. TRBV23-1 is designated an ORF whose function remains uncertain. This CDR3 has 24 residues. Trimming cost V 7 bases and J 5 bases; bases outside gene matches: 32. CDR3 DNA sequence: TGCGCCAGCATATTTTCAGGTACCCGGCAGGAACTAGCGGGAGGGCCATGGAGAGACAATGAGCAGTTCTTC. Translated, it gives CASIFSGTRQELAGGPWRDNEQFF.

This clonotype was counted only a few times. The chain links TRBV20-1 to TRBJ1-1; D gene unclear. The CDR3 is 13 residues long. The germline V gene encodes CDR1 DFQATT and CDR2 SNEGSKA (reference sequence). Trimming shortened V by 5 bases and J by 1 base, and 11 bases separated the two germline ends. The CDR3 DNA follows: TGCAGTGCTTTGTCGGACCAGAACACTGAAGCTTTCTTT. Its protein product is CSALSDQNTEAFF.

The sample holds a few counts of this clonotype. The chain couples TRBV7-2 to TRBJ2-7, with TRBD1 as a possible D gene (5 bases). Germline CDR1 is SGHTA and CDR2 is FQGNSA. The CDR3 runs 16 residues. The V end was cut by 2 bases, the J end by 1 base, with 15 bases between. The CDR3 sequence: CASSLLTAGLSYEQYF. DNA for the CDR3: TGTGCCAGCAGCTTATTAACGGCAGGGCTGTCCTACGAGCAGTACTTC. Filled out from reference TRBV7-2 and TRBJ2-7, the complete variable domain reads GAGVSQSPSNKVTEKGKDVELRCDPISGHTALYWYRQSLGQGLEFLIYFQGNSAPDKSGLPSDRFSAERTGGSVSTLTIQRTQQEDSAVYLCASSLLTAGLSYEQYFGPGTRLTVT.

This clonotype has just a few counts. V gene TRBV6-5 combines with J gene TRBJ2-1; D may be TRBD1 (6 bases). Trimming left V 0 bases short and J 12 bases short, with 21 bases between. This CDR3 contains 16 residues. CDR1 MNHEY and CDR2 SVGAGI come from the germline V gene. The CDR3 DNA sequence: TGTGCCAGCAGTTACTCCGTGTCTAGATGGGCAGGGGTGCAGTTCTTC. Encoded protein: CASSYSVSRWAGVQFF.

The CDR3 coding sequence is TGCGCCAGCGCCGCGGGGGAGGTCGGCCACGAGCAGTACTTC. It encodes CASAAGEVGHEQYF. The chain employs TRBV5-1 and TRBJ2-7, with 7 bases fitting TRBD2. The CDR3 sequence is 14 residues long. The V gene end was trimmed by 7 bases and the J gene end by 5 bases; junction bases not matched to a gene: 12. From germline, CDR1 is SGHRS and CDR2 YFSETQ.

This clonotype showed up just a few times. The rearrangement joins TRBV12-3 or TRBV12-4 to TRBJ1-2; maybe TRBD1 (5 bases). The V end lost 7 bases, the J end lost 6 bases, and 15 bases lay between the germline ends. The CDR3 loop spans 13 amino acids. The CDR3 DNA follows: TGTGCCAGCACCCCTGGGGGGTTCCATGGCTACACCTTC. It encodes CASTPGGFHGYTF.

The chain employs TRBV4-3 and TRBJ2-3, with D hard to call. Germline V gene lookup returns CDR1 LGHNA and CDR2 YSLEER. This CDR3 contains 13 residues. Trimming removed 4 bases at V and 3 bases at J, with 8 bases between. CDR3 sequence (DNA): TGCGCCAGCAGCCCCCAGGAAACAGATACGCAGTATTTT. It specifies CASSPQETDTQYF.

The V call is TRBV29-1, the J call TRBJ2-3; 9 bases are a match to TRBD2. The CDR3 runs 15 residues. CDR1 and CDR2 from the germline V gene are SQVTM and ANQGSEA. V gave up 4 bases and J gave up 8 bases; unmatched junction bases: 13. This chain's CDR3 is CSVGVDSGGRGTQYF. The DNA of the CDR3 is TGCAGCGTTGGGGTGGATAGCGGGGGACGGGGTACGCAGTATTTT.